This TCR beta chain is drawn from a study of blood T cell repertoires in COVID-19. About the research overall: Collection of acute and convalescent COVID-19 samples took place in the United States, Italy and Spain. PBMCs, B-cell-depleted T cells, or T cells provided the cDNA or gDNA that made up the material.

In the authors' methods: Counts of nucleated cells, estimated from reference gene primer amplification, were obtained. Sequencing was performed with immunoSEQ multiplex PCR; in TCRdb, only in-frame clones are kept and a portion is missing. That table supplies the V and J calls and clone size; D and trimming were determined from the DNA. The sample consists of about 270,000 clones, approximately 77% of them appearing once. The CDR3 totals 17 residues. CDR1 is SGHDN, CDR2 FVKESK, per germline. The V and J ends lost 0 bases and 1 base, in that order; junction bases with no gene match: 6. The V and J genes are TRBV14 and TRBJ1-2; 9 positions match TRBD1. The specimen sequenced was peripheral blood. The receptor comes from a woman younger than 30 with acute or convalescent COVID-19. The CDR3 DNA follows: TGTGCCAGCAGCCAAGATGTCGGACAGGGGTTTAACTATGGCTACACCTTC. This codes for CASSQDVGQGFNYGYTF.